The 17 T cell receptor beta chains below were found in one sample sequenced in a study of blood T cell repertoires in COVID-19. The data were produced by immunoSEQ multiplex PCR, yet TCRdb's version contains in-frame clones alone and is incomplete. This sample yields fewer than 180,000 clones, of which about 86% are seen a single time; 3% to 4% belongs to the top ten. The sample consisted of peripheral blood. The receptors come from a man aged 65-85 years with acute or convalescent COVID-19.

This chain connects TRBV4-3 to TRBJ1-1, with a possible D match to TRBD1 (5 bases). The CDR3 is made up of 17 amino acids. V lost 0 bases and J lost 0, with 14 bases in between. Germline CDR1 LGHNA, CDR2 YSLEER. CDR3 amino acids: CASSQDYQGYMNTEAFF. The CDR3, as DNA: TGCGCCAGCAGCCAAGATTATCAGGGTTATATGAACACTGAAGCTTTCTTT.

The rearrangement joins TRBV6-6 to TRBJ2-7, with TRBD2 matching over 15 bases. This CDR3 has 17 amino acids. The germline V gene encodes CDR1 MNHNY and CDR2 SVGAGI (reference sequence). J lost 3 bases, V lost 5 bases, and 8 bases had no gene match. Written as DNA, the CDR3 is TGTGCCAGCAGTCTCGGACTAGCGGGAGGGTCTTTCTACGAGCAGTACTTC. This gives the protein CASSLGLAGGSFYEQYF.

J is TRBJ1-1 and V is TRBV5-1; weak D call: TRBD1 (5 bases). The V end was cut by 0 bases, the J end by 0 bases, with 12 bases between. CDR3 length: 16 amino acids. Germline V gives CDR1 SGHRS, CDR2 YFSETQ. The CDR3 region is CASSLGGGAMNTEAFF. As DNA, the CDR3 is TGCGCCAGCAGCTTGGGCGGGGGAGCCATGAACACTGAAGCTTTCTTT.

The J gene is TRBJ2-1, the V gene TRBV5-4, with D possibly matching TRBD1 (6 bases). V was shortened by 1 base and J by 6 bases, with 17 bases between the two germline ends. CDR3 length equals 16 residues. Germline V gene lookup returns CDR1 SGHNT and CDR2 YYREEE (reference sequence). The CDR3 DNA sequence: TGTGCCAGCAGCTTGAACCACGTGTTGGGGGCCAATGAGCAGTTCTTC. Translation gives CASSLNHVLGANEQFF.

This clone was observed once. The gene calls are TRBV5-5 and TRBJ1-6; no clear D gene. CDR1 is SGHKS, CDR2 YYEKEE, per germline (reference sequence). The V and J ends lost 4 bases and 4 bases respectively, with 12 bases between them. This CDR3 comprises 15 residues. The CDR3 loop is CASSPSAAYNSPLHF. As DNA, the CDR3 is TGTGCCAGCAGCCCGTCCGCAGCGTATAATTCACCCCTCCACTTT. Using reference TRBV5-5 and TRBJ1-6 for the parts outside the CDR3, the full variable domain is DAGVTQSPTHLIKTRGQQVTLRCSPISGHKSVSWYQQVLGQGPQFIFQYYEKEERGRGNFPDRFSARQFPNYSSELNVNALLLGDSALYLCASSPSAAYNSPLHFGNGTRLTVT.

Here the CDR3 reads CASNTGGYTEAFF. In DNA, the CDR3 is TGTGCCAGCAACACCGGGGGGTACACTGAAGCTTTCTTT. The chain couples TRBV2 to TRBJ1-1; D may be TRBD1 (5 bases). Germline V lookup: CDR1 SNHLY, CDR2 FYNNEI. This CDR3 region has 13 residues. V lost 7 bases, J lost 3 bases, and 12 bases lay in between.

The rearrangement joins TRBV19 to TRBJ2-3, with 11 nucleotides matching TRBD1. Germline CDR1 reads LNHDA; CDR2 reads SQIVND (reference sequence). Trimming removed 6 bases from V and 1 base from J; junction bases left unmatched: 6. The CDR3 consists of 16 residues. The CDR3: CASRAGTGGGTDTQYF. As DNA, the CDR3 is TGTGCCAGTAGAGCTGGGACAGGGGGTGGCACAGATACGCAGTATTTT.

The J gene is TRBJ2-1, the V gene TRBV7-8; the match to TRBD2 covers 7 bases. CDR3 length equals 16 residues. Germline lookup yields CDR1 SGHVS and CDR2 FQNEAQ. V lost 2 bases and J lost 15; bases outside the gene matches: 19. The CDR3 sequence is CASSLFESRENLKPFF. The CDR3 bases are TGTGCCAGCAGCTTATTCGAGTCGCGGGAGAACCTCAAGCCGTTCTTC.

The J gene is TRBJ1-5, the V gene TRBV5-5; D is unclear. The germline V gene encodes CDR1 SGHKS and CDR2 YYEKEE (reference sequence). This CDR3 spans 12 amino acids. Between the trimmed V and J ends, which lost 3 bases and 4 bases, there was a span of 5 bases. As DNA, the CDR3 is TGTGCCAGCAGCTCCCTTAATCAGCCCCAGCATTTT. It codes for CASSSLNQPQHF.

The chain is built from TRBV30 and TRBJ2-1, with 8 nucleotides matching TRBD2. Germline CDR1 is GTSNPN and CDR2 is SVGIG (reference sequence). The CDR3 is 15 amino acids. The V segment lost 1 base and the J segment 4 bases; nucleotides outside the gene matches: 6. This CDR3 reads CAWSDRAGVYNEQFF. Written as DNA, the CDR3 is TGTGCCTGGAGTGACCGAGCGGGGGTTTACAATGAGCAGTTCTTC.

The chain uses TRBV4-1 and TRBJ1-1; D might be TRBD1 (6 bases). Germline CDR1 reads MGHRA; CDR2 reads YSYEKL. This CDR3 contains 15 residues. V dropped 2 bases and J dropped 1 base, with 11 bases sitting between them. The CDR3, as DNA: TGCGCCAGCAGCCAATTATCGACAGGGAACACTGAAGCTTTCTTT. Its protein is CASSQLSTGNTEAFF.

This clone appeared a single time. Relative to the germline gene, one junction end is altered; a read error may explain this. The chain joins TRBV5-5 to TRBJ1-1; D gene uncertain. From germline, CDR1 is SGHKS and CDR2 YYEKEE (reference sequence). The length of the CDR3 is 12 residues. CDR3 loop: CASSSPSHGLDF. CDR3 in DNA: TGTGCCAGCAGCTCCCCGAGCCACGGCCTAGACTTT.

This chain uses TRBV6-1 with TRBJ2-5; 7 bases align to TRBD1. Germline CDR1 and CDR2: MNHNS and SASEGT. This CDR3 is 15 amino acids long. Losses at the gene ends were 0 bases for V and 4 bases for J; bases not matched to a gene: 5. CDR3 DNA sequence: TGTGCCAGCAGTGAAGCGGTGGCAGGGGGAGAGACCCAGTACTTC. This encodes CASSEAVAGGETQYF.

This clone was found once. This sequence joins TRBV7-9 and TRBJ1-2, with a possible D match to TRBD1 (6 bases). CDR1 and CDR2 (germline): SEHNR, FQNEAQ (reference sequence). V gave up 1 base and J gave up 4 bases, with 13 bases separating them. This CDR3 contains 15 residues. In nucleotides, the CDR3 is TGTGCCAGCAGCTTAGGGGGCACAGGGATCTATGGCTACACCTTC. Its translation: CASSLGGTGIYGYTF.

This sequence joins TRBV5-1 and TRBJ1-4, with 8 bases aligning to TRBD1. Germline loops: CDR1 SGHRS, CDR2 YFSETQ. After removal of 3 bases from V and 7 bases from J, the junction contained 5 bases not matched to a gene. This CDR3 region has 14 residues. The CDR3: CASSWGTGGEKLFF. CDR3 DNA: TGCGCCAGCAGCTGGGGGACAGGTGGTGAAAAACTGTTTTTT.

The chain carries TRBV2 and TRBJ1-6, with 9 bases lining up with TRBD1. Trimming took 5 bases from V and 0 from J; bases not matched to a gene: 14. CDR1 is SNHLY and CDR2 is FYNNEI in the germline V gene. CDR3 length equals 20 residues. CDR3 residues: CASSSRPGQGTLSYNSPLHF. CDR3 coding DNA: TGTGCCAGCAGTTCTCGACCGGGACAGGGCACACTCTCCTATAATTCACCCCTCCACTTT.

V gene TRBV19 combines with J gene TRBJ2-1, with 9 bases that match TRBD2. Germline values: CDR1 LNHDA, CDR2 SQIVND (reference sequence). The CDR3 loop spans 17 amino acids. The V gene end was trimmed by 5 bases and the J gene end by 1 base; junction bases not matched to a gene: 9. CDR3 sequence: CASSPQLAGGSYNEQFF. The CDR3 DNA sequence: TGTGCCAGTAGTCCTCAACTAGCGGGTGGTTCCTACAATGAGCAGTTCTTC.